The 10 T cell receptor beta chains presented below share a single source sample, sequenced in a study of blood T cell repertoires in COVID-19. Profiling relied on immunoSEQ multiplex PCR, and the TCRdb table lists in-frame clones only, not all of them. The sample includes some 30,000 clones, about 90% of them seen just once. Specimen: peripheral blood. These TCRs come from a human donor with active COVID-19. The donor label of this sample is uncertain.

The rearrangement joins TRBV5-1 to TRBJ1-1, with D maybe TRBD1 (5 bases). The V gene's germline CDR1 is SGHRS and CDR2 YFSETQ. This CDR3 is built from 15 residues. With 10 bases removed from V and 4 bases from J, the gap between germline ends came to 23 bases. CDR3 protein: CALRIRARGSTEAFF. Written as DNA, the CDR3 is TGCGCCTTGAGGATAAGGGCCCGGGGGAGCACTGAAGCTTTCTTT.

V is TRBV19 and J is TRBJ2-1, with D maybe TRBD2 (6 bases). CDR1 LNHDA and CDR2 SQIVND come from the germline V gene (reference sequence). V lost 5 bases, J lost 7 bases, and 15 bases lay in between. CDR3 size: 14 residues. The CDR3 DNA follows: TGTGCCAGTAGTCGCGGGGTCTATAGGAATGAGCAGTTCTTC. Protein product: CASSRGVYRNEQFF.

CDR3 coding DNA: TGTGCCAGCAGCATCGGACAGACGGAAATTAGTAGCGAGCAGTACTTC. Protein product: CASSIGQTEISSEQYF. V and J are TRBV5-6 and TRBJ2-7, with D possibly being TRBD1 (6 bases). The CDR3 is made up of 16 amino acids. Germline V lookup: CDR1 SGHDT, CDR2 YYEEEE. Trimming took off 4 bases at V and 6 bases at J, with 23 bases between the two ends.

This clone was found a few times. The gene calls are TRBV7-9 and TRBJ1-6; no clear D. Trimming left V 4 bases short and J 10 bases short, with 20 bases between. Germline V gene data show CDR1 as SEHNR and CDR2 as FQNEAQ (reference sequence). The length of the CDR3 is 16 residues. The CDR3 here is CASSSWRAGSRSPLHF. In DNA form, the CDR3 reads TGTGCCAGCAGCTCCTGGCGGGCCGGGAGTCGGTCACCCCTCCACTTT.

This chain connects TRBV5-5 to TRBJ2-7, with 8 positions matching TRBD1. V was pared by 1 base and J by 3 bases, with 6 bases of the junction left unmatched. The CDR3 length is 15 residues. From germline, CDR1 is SGHKS and CDR2 YYEKEE (reference sequence). This CDR3 is CASSLFSGQVYEQYF. In DNA, the CDR3 is TGTGCCAGCAGCTTGTTTTCGGGACAGGTCTACGAGCAGTACTTC.

The J gene is TRBJ2-7, the V gene TRBV3-1 (or the pseudogene TRBV3-2); TRBD1 aligns across 10 bases. There are 15 residues in the CDR3. The germline V gene encodes CDR1 LGHDT and CDR2 YNNKEL (reference sequence). V lost 3 bases and J lost 4; bases outside the gene matches: 6. The CDR3, as DNA: TGTGCCAGCAGCCACTACGGGACAGGGGAATACGAGCAGTACTTC. Protein: CASSHYGTGEYEQYF.

The gene calls are TRBV5-5 and TRBJ2-1, with D uncertain. Germline CDR1 is SGHKS and CDR2 is YYEKEE (reference sequence). CDR3 length: 17 amino acids. V lost 1 base to trimming and J lost 0 bases, with 14 bases between them. CDR3: CASSLRLLTISYNEQFF. CDR3 in DNA: TGTGCCAGCAGCTTGCGACTTTTAACAATCTCCTACAATGAGCAGTTCTTC. Full variable domain (rest looked up from reference TRBV5-5 and TRBJ2-1): DAGVTQSPTHLIKTRGQQVTLRCSPISGHKSVSWYQQVLGQGPQFIFQYYEKEERGRGNFPDRFSARQFPNYSSELNVNALLLGDSALYLCASSLRLLTISYNEQFFGPGTRLTVL.

This clone was detected a few times. The V and J genes are TRBV7-3 and TRBJ2-2; the D gene is possibly TRBD1 (6 bases). The CDR3 covers 18 residues. Germline V gene sequence: CDR1 SGHTA, CDR2 FQGTGA. V shed 0 bases and J shed 2 bases, with 16 bases lying between them. The CDR3 reads CASSLTPTGSGNTGELFF. The CDR3 coding sequence is TGTGCCAGCAGCTTAACTCCCACAGGGAGTGGTAACACCGGGGAGCTGTTTTTT.

The chain is built from TRBV2 and TRBJ2-5; 12 bases are shared with TRBD2. The CDR3 runs 16 residues. The V segment lost 5 bases and the J segment 3 bases; nucleotides outside the gene matches: 7. The germline gives CDR1 SNHLY, CDR2 FYNNEI. CDR3 loop: CASSQTSGGTKETQYF. CDR3 bases: TGTGCCAGCAGTCAAACTAGCGGGGGGACCAAAGAGACCCAGTACTTC.

Comment on this clone: Other DNA sequences in this sample translate to the same CDR3. CDR3 protein: CASSLGQGSGGYTF. CDR3 nucleotides: TGCGCCAGCAGCTTGGGACAGGGGAGTGGCGGCTACACCTTC. The rearrangement links TRBV4-3 to TRBJ1-2, with 10 bases aligning to TRBD1. Trimming at V came to 5 bases and at J to 8 bases, leaving 8 bases not matched to a gene. The germline V gene encodes CDR1 LGHNA and CDR2 YSLEER. The CDR3 sequence is 14 residues long.